Below are 26 T cell receptor beta chains sequenced from a single sample in a study of shared clonotypes between healthy human individuals (TCRdb year 2020). The library relied on the immunoSEQ multiplex PCR assay. The table comes from immuneACCESS by way of TCRdb, which keeps in-frame sequences with V and J called. Part of the clones is missing from these tables; in studies checked, under half for an unresolved V gene and the rest for unknown reasons. Within this sample are hundreds of thousands of clones, with around 67% of them counted one time only. The top ten constitute 1.5% to 2% of the sample. Sequencing was performed on memory CD4+ T cells sorted from blood. The cell subset or site label, read with the paper, signifies: CD45RA-negative fraction. These receptor sequences come from a woman aged 25 to 39 in good health.

About this clone itself: Other DNA variants within this sample encode the same CDR3. The V gene is TRBV5-1, the J gene TRBJ1-5; the D is unclear. Germline V gene sequence: CDR1 SGHRS, CDR2 YFSETQ. The CDR3 totals 14 residues. Trimming removed 5 bases at V and 4 bases at J, with 13 bases between. This CDR3 is CASSLGEGNQPQHF. Here the CDR3 DNA reads TGCGCCAGCAGTCTGGGCGAGGGTAATCAGCCCCAGCATTTT. Together with reference TRBV5-1 and TRBJ1-5, the CDR3 gives the full variable domain: KAGVTQTPRYLIKTRGQQVTLSCSPISGHRSVSWYQQTPGQGLQFLFEYFSETQRNKGNFPGRFSGRQFSNSRSEMNVSTLELGDSALYLCASSLGEGNQPQHFGDGTRLSIL.

This clone was counted ten times or more. This same CDR3 is encoded by further DNA sequences in the sample. This chain connects TRBV5-1 to TRBJ1-3; 7 nucleotides align to TRBD1. The CDR3 is made up of 14 amino acids. V lost 4 bases, J lost 4 bases, and 5 bases stayed unmatched. CDR1 SGHRS and CDR2 YFSETQ come from the germline V gene. CDR3 sequence reads: CASSLGTAGNTIYF. CDR3 nucleotides: TGCGCCAGCAGCCTCGGGACAGCCGGAAACACCATATATTTT.

This chain joins TRBV7-9 and TRBJ2-3; maybe TRBD2 (6 bases). The V and J ends lost 6 bases and 2 bases respectively, with 15 bases between them. CDR1 and CDR2 (germline): SEHNR, FQNEAQ (reference sequence). The CDR3 consists of 15 residues. Here the CDR3 reads CASSPRGNYTDTQYF. Written as DNA, the CDR3 is TGTGCCAGCAGTCCCCGGGGGAACTACACAGATACGCAGTATTTT.

This clone was seen a single time. V is TRBV7-2 and J is TRBJ1-5, with D maybe TRBD1 (6 bases). V was clipped by 3 bases and J by 6 bases, with 9 bases between them. The CDR3 totals 13 residues. Germline values: CDR1 SGHTA, CDR2 FQGNSA. The CDR3 DNA reads as TGTGCCAGCAGCTTGGGCAGGGGTCAGCCCCAGCATTTT. Amino acids: CASSLGRGQPQHF.

V is TRBV6-5 and J is TRBJ1-2, with a weak D call TRBD1 (5 bases). Trimming left V 2 bases short and J 3 bases short, with 13 bases between. CDR3 size: 15 residues. Per germline, CDR1 MNHEY and CDR2 SVGAGI. The DNA of the CDR3 is TGTGCCAGCAGTTACGGCCAGAAGGGGTACTATGGCTACACCTTC. Translation: CASSYGQKGYYGYTF.

The V and J genes are TRBV2 and TRBJ2-2, with D perhaps matching TRBD1 (6 bases). Looked up from germline, CDR1 is SNHLY and CDR2 is FYNNEI. The V gene lost 7 bases and the J gene lost 0 bases, with 18 bases spanning the gap. CDR3 size: 17 residues. CDR3 DNA: TGTGCCAGCAAATCAGGGGCCGGGACGGCGAACACCGGGGAGCTGTTTTTT. It codes for CASKSGAGTANTGELFF.

This clone was recorded once. This chain links TRBV5-1 with TRBJ2-5; 11 bases match TRBD2. Judging by the DNA end, TRBJ2-7 fits better; the J call may be wrong. Germline CDR1 SGHRS, CDR2 YFSETQ. There are 15 residues in the CDR3. As DNA, the CDR3 is TGCGCCAGCAGCTTAGGACTAGCGGGCGCTTACGAGCAGTACTTC. This gives the protein CASSLGLAGAYEQYF.

The sample holds a few counts of this clone. The J gene is TRBJ2-2, the V gene TRBV7-9; the D is unclear. CDR3 length: 14 residues. Per germline, CDR1 SEHNR and CDR2 FQNEAQ (reference sequence). Trimming left V 7 bases short and J 0 bases short, with 9 bases between. DNA for the CDR3: TGTGCCAGCATAGTTGATTCGAACACCGGGGAGCTGTTTTTT. It is translated as CASIVDSNTGELFF.

The rearrangement uses TRBV27 and TRBJ1-5; weak D call: TRBD1 (5 bases). Trimming shortened V by 3 bases and J by 7 bases, and 13 bases separated the two germline ends. The CDR3 extends over 14 amino acids. Germline-derived CDR1 and CDR2 are MNHEY and SMNVEV (reference sequence). The CDR3 reads CASSFGPGGQPQHF. CDR3 DNA: TGTGCCAGCAGTTTTGGTCCGGGGGGACAGCCCCAGCATTTT.

This clone appeared a single time. The rearrangement uses TRBV7-6 and TRBJ2-7, with 7 bases identical to TRBD2. The germline V gene encodes CDR1 SGHVS and CDR2 FNYEAQ. V lost 4 bases to trimming and J lost 6 bases; unmatched junction nucleotides: 9. CDR3 length: 14 amino acids. The CDR3 DNA is TGTGCCAGCAGCTCGATCAGAGGGACTATCGAGCAGTACTTC. It specifies CASSSIRGTIEQYF.

This clone was counted between two and nine times. V and J are TRBV10-2 and TRBJ1-1; D unresolved. The CDR3 is 13 amino acids. Germline V gives CDR1 WSHSY, CDR2 SAAADI. Trimming removed 4 bases at V and 1 base at J, with 7 bases between. The CDR3 reads CASSVAPNTEAFF. The CDR3 DNA sequence: TGCGCCAGCAGTGTGGCACCGAACACTGAAGCTTTCTTT.

This clone has more than one count but fewer than ten. The chain recombines TRBV19 with TRBJ2-1; D perhaps matches TRBD1 (7 bases). Per the germline V gene, CDR1 is LNHDA and CDR2 is SQIVND (reference sequence). The CDR3 has 15 amino acids. Trimming pared 6 bases from V and 6 bases from J, leaving 18 bases between. CDR3 loop: CASRQNRQGGNEQFF. CDR3 bases: TGTGCCAGTAGACAAAACCGACAGGGAGGCAATGAGCAGTTCTTC.

This rearrangement joins TRBV11-2 to TRBJ2-2; 7 bases map to TRBD2. V lost 5 bases and J lost 6; bases outside the gene matches: 9. CDR3 length: 15 residues. Germline V gene sequence: CDR1 SGHAT, CDR2 FQNNGV. The CDR3 reads CASSPQRGGAGELFF. CDR3 bases: TGTGCCAGCAGCCCCCAGCGGGGAGGAGCCGGGGAGCTGTTTTTT.

This clone was seen more than once but under ten times. The chain links TRBV5-1 to TRBJ2-3, with unresolved D. The length of the CDR3 is 17 residues. V shed 1 base and J shed 2 bases, with 17 bases lying between them. CDR1 and CDR2 from the germline V gene are SGHRS and YFSETQ. The DNA for the CDR3 is TGCGCCAGCAGCTTGAGATGGGCCCAGCGAACCACAGATACGCAGTATTTT. It codes for CASSLRWAQRTTDTQYF.

This chain joins TRBV5-1 and TRBJ2-5, with D possibly being TRBD2 (5 bases). The CDR3 contains 15 residues. Germline CDR1 reads SGHRS; CDR2 reads YFSETQ. Trimming took off 3 bases at V and 2 bases at J, with 14 bases between the two ends. CDR3 loop: CASSSLLRTQETQYF. CDR3 nucleotides: TGCGCCAGCAGCTCTCTCCTCAGGACTCAAGAGACCCAGTACTTC.

This clone occurred a few times. V gene TRBV7-9 combines with J gene TRBJ2-1, with D unclear. Trimming removed 5 bases at V and 3 bases at J, with 2 bases between. The germline CDR1 and CDR2 sequences are SEHNR and FQNEAQ (reference sequence). This CDR3 comprises 11 residues. DNA for the CDR3: TGTGCCAGCAGCCGCTACAATGAGCAGTTCTTC. Residues: CASSRYNEQFF.

This clone was counted a single time. This sequence joins TRBV7-7 and TRBJ2-2, with D perhaps given as TRBD1 or TRBD2 (5 bases each). The CDR3 runs 15 residues. V lost 5 bases and J lost 2, with 12 bases in between. In germline, CDR1 is SSHAT, CDR2 FNYEAQ (reference sequence). CDR3 in DNA: TGTGCCAGCAGCCCCGGGACCAGAAACACCGGGGAGCTGTTTTTT. It yields the protein CASSPGTRNTGELFF. Filled out from reference TRBV7-7 and TRBJ2-2, the complete variable domain reads GAGVSQSPRYKVTKRGQDVTLRCDPISSHATLYWYQQALGQGPEFLTYFNYEAQPDKSGLPSDRFSAERPEGSISTLTIQRTEQRDSAMYRCASSPGTRNTGELFFGEGSRLTVL.

In its sample, this clone was seen a few times. The genes are TRBV28 and TRBJ1-5; D call uncertain. The CDR3 runs 15 residues. The V and J ends lost 5 bases and 2 bases respectively, with 13 bases between them. The V gene's germline CDR1 is MDHEN and CDR2 SYDVKM. The DNA of the CDR3 is TGTGCCAGCAGTCCCGGGAGTTGGGGCAATCAGCCCCAGCATTTT. Amino acid sequence: CASSPGSWGNQPQHF.

The V gene is TRBV27, the J gene TRBJ1-2; maybe TRBD1 (5 bases). CDR3 length equals 13 residues. With 2 bases removed from V and 4 bases from J, the gap between germline ends came to 8 bases. Germline CDR1 MNHEY, CDR2 SMNVEV (reference sequence). The CDR3 sequence: CASSLRGFYGYTF. CDR3 coding DNA: TGTGCCAGCAGTTTAAGGGGCTTCTATGGCTACACCTTC.

V and J are TRBV5-8 and TRBJ1-2, with D tentatively TRBD1 (5 bases). V lost 0 bases, J lost 0 bases, and 6 bases lay in between. Germline V gene lookup returns CDR1 SGHTS and CDR2 YDEGEE. The CDR3 loop spans 14 amino acids. CDR3 in DNA: TGTGCCAGCAGCTTGGCGACAGCTAACTATGGCTACACCTTC. It codes for CASSLATANYGYTF.

This clone was detected only once. This rearrangement joins TRBV7-2 to TRBJ2-7, with no clear D. The V and J ends lost 4 bases and 2 bases respectively, with 15 bases between them. This CDR3 is 15 amino acids long. Germline loops: CDR1 SGHTA, CDR2 FQGNSA. The DNA of the CDR3 is TGTGCCAGCAGCTCACTCAACCGCCCCCCCTACGAGCAGTACTTC. Its protein product is CASSSLNRPPYEQYF.

This clone was recorded a few times. The chain combines TRBV4-1 with TRBJ2-5; D ambiguous. The assigned J gene may be wrong: the sequence end matches TRBJ2-7 better. The germline CDR1 and CDR2 sequences are MGHRA and YSYEKL. The CDR3 has 16 amino acids. The DNA of the CDR3 is TGCGCCAGCAGCCAAACTGGGCAGCGCTTATTACTCGAGCAGTACTTC. Its translation: CASSQTGQRLLLEQYF.

The V and J genes are TRBV9 and TRBJ1-1; TRBD1 agrees at 7 bases. CDR3 length: 16 amino acids. The V gene's germline CDR1 is SGDLS and CDR2 YYNGEE. V dropped 3 bases and J dropped 0; count of bases not matched to a gene: 8. The CDR3 is CASSAGGGPMNTEAFF. Here the CDR3 DNA reads TGTGCCAGCAGCGCAGGAGGGGGCCCCATGAACACTGAAGCTTTCTTT.

The rearrangement links TRBV19 to TRBJ2-3, with 10 bases that match TRBD1. The CDR3 has 13 residues. The germline V gene has CDR1 LNHDA and CDR2 SQIVND (reference sequence). With 9 bases clipped from V and 2 bases from J, the junction kept 2 bases outside the gene matches. The DNA of the CDR3 is TGTGCCAGGGGACAGGGGAACACAGATACGCAGTATTTT. Its translation is CARGQGNTDTQYF.

This clone was counted between two and nine times. The rearrangement links TRBV28 to TRBJ1-5; 7 nucleotides agree with TRBD1. The length of the CDR3 is 13 residues. Germline CDR1 MDHEN, CDR2 SYDVKM. Trimming took 7 bases from V and 6 from J; bases not matched to a gene: 6. CDR3 sequence (DNA): TGTGCCAGCACCGCAGGGGGGACTCAGCCCCAGCATTTT. Residues: CASTAGGTQPQHF.

V and J are TRBV19 and TRBJ1-5; perhaps TRBD1 as D (6 bases). V was clipped by 7 bases and J by 0 bases, with 19 bases between them. This CDR3 has 17 residues. The germline V gene has CDR1 LNHDA and CDR2 SQIVND (reference sequence). The CDR3 spells CASIGLGGTDSNQPQHF. In DNA form, the CDR3 reads TGTGCCAGTATTGGTCTAGGGGGAACAGATAGCAATCAGCCCCAGCATTTT.